The 2 T cell receptor beta chains in this list originate from one sample, sequenced in a study of molecular identifiers for immune sequencing clone quantification. TCRdb passed the PCR reads through MiXCR, listing each CDR3 protein once. The table records 60,000 to 70,000 distinct CDR3 sequences, 15% to 20% of them present only once. Sequencing was done on a sample of naive CD8+ T cells from blood, with Jurkat cell RNA spiked in. Subset indicated: FACS-sorted CD8+CD4-CCR7+CD45RA+ naive T cells. The receptors shown here come from a human donor in good health. Some libraries in this study had Jurkat cell RNA spiked in.

The table lists this clonotype with many counts. J is TRBJ2-7 and V is TRBV6-5; tentatively, D is TRBD1 or TRBD2 (5 bases each). The V and J ends lost 7 bases and 0 bases respectively, with 19 bases between them. This CDR3 is 16 amino acids long. Per the germline V gene, CDR1 is MNHEY and CDR2 is SVGAGI. The CDR3 loop reads CASIPQGEKLSYEQYF. CDR3 nucleotide sequence: TGTGCCAGCATCCCTCAGGGAGAAAAGCTCTCCTACGAGCAGTACTTC.

This clonotype was counted only a few times. The chain has TRBV24-1 and TRBJ2-3, with D unclear. Trimming cost V 2 bases and J 5 bases, with 7 bases left between them. Looked up from germline, CDR1 is KGHDR and CDR2 is SFDVKD. There are 13 residues in the CDR3. The CDR3 nucleotides read TGTGCCACCAGTGATTATGAAGGAGATACGCAGTATTTT. This encodes CATSDYEGDTQYF.